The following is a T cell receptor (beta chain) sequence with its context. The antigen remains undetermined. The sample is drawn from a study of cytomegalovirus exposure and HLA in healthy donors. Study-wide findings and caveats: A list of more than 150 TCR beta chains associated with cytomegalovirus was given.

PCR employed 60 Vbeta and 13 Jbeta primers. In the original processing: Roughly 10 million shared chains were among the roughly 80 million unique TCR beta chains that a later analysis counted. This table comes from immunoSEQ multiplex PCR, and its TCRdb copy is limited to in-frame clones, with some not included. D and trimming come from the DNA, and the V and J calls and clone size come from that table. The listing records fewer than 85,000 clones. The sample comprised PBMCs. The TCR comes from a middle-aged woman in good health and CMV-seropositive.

The CDR3 is CASSSRDRGSYEQYF. CDR3 sequence (DNA): TGTGCCAGCAGTTCCCGGGACAGGGGGTCCTACGAGCAGTACTTC. V usage is TRBV6-5 and J usage is TRBJ2-7; 11 bases map to TRBD1. V trimming: 4 bases; J trimming: 1 base; junction bases outside the gene matches: 3. This CDR3 contains 15 residues. CDR1 and CDR2 (germline): MNHEY, SVGAGI.